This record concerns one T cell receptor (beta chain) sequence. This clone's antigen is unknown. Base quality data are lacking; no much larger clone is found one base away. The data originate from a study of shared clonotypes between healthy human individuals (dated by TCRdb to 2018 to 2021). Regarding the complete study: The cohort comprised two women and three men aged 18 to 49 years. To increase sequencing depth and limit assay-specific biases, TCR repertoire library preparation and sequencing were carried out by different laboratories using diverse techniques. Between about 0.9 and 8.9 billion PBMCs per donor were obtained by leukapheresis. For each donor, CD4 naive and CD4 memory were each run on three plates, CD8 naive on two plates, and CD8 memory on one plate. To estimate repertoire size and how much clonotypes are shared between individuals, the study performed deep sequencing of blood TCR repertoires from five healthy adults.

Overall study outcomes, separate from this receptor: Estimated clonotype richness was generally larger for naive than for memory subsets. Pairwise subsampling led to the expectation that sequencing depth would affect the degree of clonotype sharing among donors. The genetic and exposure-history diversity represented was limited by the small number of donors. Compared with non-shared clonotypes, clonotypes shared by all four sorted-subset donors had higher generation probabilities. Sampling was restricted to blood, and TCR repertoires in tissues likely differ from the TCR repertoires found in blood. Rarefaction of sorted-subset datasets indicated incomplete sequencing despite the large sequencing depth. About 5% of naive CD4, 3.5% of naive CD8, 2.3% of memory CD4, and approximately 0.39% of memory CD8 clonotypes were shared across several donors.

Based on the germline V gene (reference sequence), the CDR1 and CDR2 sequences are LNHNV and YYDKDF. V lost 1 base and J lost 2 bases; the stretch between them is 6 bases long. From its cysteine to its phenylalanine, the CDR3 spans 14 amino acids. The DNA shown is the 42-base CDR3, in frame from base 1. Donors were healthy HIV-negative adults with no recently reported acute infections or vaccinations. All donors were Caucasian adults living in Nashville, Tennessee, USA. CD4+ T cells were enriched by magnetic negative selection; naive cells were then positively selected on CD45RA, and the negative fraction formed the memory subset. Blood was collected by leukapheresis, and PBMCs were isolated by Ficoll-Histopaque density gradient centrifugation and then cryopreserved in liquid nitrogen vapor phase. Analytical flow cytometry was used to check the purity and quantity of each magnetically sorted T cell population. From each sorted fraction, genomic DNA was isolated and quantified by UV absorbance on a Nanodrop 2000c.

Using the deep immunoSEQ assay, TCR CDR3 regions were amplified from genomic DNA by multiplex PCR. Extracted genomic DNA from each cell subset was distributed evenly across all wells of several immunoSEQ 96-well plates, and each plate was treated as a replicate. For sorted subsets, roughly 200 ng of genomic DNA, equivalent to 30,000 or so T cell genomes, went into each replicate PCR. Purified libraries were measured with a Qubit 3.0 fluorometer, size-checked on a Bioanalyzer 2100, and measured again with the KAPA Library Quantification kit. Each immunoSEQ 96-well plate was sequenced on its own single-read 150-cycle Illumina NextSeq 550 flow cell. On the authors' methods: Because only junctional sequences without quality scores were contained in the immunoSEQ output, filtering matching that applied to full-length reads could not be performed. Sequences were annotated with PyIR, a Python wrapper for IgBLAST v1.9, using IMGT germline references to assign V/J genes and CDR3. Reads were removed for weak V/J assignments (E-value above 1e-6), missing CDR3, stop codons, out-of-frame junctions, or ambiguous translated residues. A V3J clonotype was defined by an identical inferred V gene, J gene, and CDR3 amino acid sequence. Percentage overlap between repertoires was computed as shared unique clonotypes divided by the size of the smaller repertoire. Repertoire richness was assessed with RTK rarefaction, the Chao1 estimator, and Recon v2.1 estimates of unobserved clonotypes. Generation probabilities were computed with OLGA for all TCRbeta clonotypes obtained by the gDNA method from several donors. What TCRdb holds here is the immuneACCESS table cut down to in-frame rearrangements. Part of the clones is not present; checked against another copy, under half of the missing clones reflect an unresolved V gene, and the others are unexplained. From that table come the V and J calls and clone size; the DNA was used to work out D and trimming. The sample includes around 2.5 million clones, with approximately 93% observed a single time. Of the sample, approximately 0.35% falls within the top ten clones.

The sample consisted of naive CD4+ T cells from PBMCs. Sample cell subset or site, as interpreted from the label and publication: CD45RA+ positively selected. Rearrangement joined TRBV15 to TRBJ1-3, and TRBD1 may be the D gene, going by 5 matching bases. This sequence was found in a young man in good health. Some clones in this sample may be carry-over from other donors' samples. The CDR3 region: CATSRGGAGNTIYF. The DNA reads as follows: TGTGCCACCAGCAGAGGGGGGGCTGGAAACACCATATATTTT.